A single sample gave rise to the 28 T cell receptor beta chains below, sequenced in a study of T cells after yellow fever vaccination. TCRdb reprocessed the 5' RACE reads via MiXCR and lists one record per CDR3 protein. The sample shows just under 600,000 distinct CDR3 sequences, roughly 14% of them seen only once. The sample was PBMCs, taken on the day of the yellow fever booster vaccination. The origin of the receptors is a man aged 25 to 45 who received the YFV17D yellow fever vaccine.

This chain connects TRBV10-2 to TRBJ2-1; D is undetermined. The germline CDR1 and CDR2 sequences are WSHSY and SAAADI. This CDR3 is 12 amino acids long. Trimming removed 1 base at V and 8 bases at J, with 6 bases between. The CDR3 region is CASSEFSDEQFF. CDR3 bases: TGCGCCAGCAGTGAGTTCTCGGATGAGCAGTTCTTC.

This clonotype came up many times. This sequence joins TRBV20-1 and TRBJ2-7, with TRBD2 matching 8 bases. J lost 2 bases, V lost 3 bases, and 0 bases had no gene match. The germline CDR1 and CDR2 sequences are DFQATT and SNEGSKA (reference sequence). The CDR3 spans 12 residues. The CDR3 here is CSASGRAYEQYF. As DNA, the CDR3 is TGCAGTGCTAGCGGGAGGGCCTACGAGCAGTACTTC.

This chain joins TRBV7-6 and TRBJ2-1; 7 bases match TRBD2. Germline CDR1 reads SGHVS; CDR2 reads FNYEAQ. The CDR3 has 15 amino acids. The V and J ends lost 5 bases and 5 bases, in that order; junction bases with no gene match: 9. CDR3 sequence: CASSTWRERNNEQFF. Here the CDR3 DNA reads TGTGCCAGCAGCACTTGGCGGGAGCGAAACAATGAGCAGTTCTTC.

The chain employs TRBV4-1 and TRBJ1-4; possibly TRBD1 for D (5 bases). CDR3 size: 12 residues. CDR1 MGHRA and CDR2 YSYEKL come from the germline V gene. Trimming took off 1 base at V and 14 bases at J, with 11 bases between the two ends. Here the CDR3 reads CASSQADRDLFF. In DNA form, the CDR3 reads TGCGCCAGCAGCCAAGCGGACCGGGACCTGTTTTTT.

The chain recombines TRBV10-3 with TRBJ2-7; TRBD1 agrees at 7 bases. CDR1 and CDR2 from the germline V gene are ENHRY and SYGVKD. This CDR3 has 12 amino acids. The V and J ends lost 10 bases and 4 bases, in that order; junction bases with no gene match: 7. CDR3 DNA: TGTGCCACGCGCCGGGACAGATACGAGCAGTACTTC. It is translated as CATRRDRYEQYF.

The CDR3 bases are TGCAGTGCTCCGACAGGGAGTGAGCAGTACTTC. Translated, it gives CSAPTGSEQYF. The rearrangement uses TRBV20-1 and TRBJ2-7; 7 positions match TRBD1. Germline CDR1 reads DFQATT; CDR2 reads SNEGSKA (reference sequence). CDR3 length: 11 residues. With V trimmed by 5 bases and J by 7 bases, 5 bases remained unmatched.

The chain is built from TRBV11-2 and TRBJ2-1; no clear D gene. The V gene's germline CDR1 is SGHAT and CDR2 FQNNGV. V dropped 8 bases and J dropped 8 bases, with 10 bases sitting between them. The CDR3 runs 11 residues. CDR3 amino acids: CASLRSDEQFF. The CDR3 region has the DNA TGTGCCAGCCTGAGGAGCGATGAGCAGTTCTTC.

The chain uses TRBV6-6 and TRBJ2-5; D gene unclear. Between the trimmed V and J ends, which lost 2 bases and 2 bases, there was a span of 6 bases. The CDR3 has 13 residues. CDR1 and CDR2 (germline): MNHNY, SVGAGI (reference sequence). The CDR3 region has the DNA TGTGCCAGCAGTTACACCTTTCAAGAGACCCAGTACTTC. Protein sequence: CASSYTFQETQYF.

The genes are TRBV20-1 and TRBJ1-6; no firm D call. The CDR3 is made up of 14 amino acids. The germline CDR1 and CDR2 sequences are DFQATT and SNEGSKA (reference sequence). V dropped 4 bases and J dropped 0 bases, with 7 bases sitting between them. The CDR3 DNA reads TGCAGTGCTAAGACAAGCTCCTATAATTCACCCCTCCACTTT. This codes for CSAKTSSYNSPLHF.

The chain combines TRBV10-3 with TRBJ1-1, with D possibly being TRBD1 (6 bases). V dropped 0 bases and J dropped 5 bases, with 7 bases sitting between them. Germline V gene lookup returns CDR1 ENHRY and CDR2 SYGVKD. This CDR3 spans 13 amino acids. CDR3 nucleotides: TGTGCCATCAGTGAGTCAGGGGGGACTGAAGCTTTCTTT. Translated: CAISESGGTEAFF.

The V gene is TRBV10-2, the J gene TRBJ2-7; D possibly corresponds to TRBD1 (5 bases). This CDR3 is built from 15 residues. V was trimmed by 2 bases and J by 0 bases, leaving 11 bases between them. Germline V gene data show CDR1 as WSHSY and CDR2 as SAAADI. The CDR3 sequence is CASSEGDSSSYEQYF. As DNA, the CDR3 is TGCGCCAGCAGTGAGGGAGACAGCAGCTCCTACGAGCAGTACTTC.

This clonotype has more than one count but fewer than ten. The gene calls are TRBV6-5 and TRBJ2-5; no clear D gene. The CDR3 covers 12 residues. Germline V lookup: CDR1 MNHEY, CDR2 SVGAGI. V dropped 7 bases and J dropped 5 bases, with 11 bases sitting between them. Here the CDR3 DNA reads TGTGCCAGCACCCTTTGGCGGGAGACCCAGTACTTC. This encodes CASTLWRETQYF.

The rearrangement links TRBV12-3 or TRBV12-4 to TRBJ2-7; perhaps D is TRBD1 or TRBD2 (5 bases each). V lost 4 bases to trimming and J lost 7 bases, with 32 bases between them. The CDR3 covers 19 residues. CDR3 amino acids: CASSYVLGEWSAKAWEQYF. The CDR3 DNA reads as TGTGCCAGCAGTTACGTCCTGGGGGAATGGTCAGCCAAGGCGTGGGAGCAGTACTTC.

This clonotype was detected only a few times. J is TRBJ1-1 and V is TRBV18, with D perhaps matching TRBD1 (6 bases). Germline CDR1 is KGHSH and CDR2 is LQKENI. This CDR3 is 15 amino acids long. Trimming took 2 bases from V and 5 from J, leaving 15 bases between them. In DNA form, the CDR3 reads TGTGCCAGCTCACCATTTGAGGGGGTGGAGACTGAAGCTTTCTTT. Translated: CASSPFEGVETEAFF.

This clonotype has more than one count but fewer than ten. The rearrangement uses TRBV5-1 and TRBJ1-5; D not certain. The V gene's germline CDR1 is SGHRS and CDR2 YFSETQ. Trimming removed 4 bases at V and 5 bases at J, with 13 bases between. The CDR3 consists of 14 residues. CDR3 bases: TGCGCCAGCAGCATAGACGGGAGGGATCAGCCCCAGCATTTT. Its protein product is CASSIDGRDQPQHF.

This chain uses TRBV27 with TRBJ2-7; 7 bases map to TRBD2. Per germline, CDR1 MNHEY and CDR2 SMNVEV (reference sequence). The CDR3 has 16 residues. V shed 5 bases and J 2 bases; nucleotides not matched to a gene: 12. The CDR3 loop reads CASSQRSNREAYEQYF. CDR3 nucleotide sequence: TGTGCCAGCAGTCAGAGATCCAACCGGGAGGCCTACGAGCAGTACTTC.

In this sample, this clonotype turned up a few times. The chain couples TRBV6-2 or TRBV6-3 to TRBJ1-2; D possibly corresponds to TRBD1 (6 bases). Germline CDR1 is MNHEY and CDR2 is SVGEGT. V was clipped by 4 bases and J by 4 bases, with 16 bases between them. CDR3 length: 15 amino acids. The CDR3 protein is CASSSPPTGLYGYTF. CDR3 DNA sequence: TGTGCCAGCAGTTCCCCGCCCACAGGGCTCTATGGCTACACCTTC.

V and J are TRBV5-1 and TRBJ2-1; 9 nucleotides agree with TRBD1. Germline lookup yields CDR1 SGHRS and CDR2 YFSETQ. With 5 bases clipped from V and 8 bases from J, the junction kept 11 bases outside the gene matches. The CDR3 loop spans 15 amino acids. The CDR3 is CASSSGQGIVDEQFF. CDR3 coding DNA: TGCGCCAGCAGTTCAGGACAGGGGATAGTCGATGAGCAGTTCTTC.

This clonotype was detected only a few times. This rearrangement joins TRBV18 to TRBJ2-1; 7 bases are shared with TRBD2. V shed 6 bases, J shed 0 bases, and the junction held 26 bases outside the gene matches. There are 22 residues in the CDR3. Germline assignment: CDR1 KGHSH and CDR2 LQKENI. CDR3 DNA sequence: TGTGCCAGCTCGCCGAGTATGGAAGGAAGCCTAGCGGAGCGGAGCTCCTACAATGAGCAGTTCTTC. Encoded protein: CASSPSMEGSLAERSSYNEQFF.

In this sample, this clonotype turned up a few times. The genes are TRBV7-2 and TRBJ2-5; D gene ambiguous. V was cut by 2 bases and J by 1 base, with 11 bases left in between. CDR3 size: 15 residues. Per the germline V gene, CDR1 is SGHTA and CDR2 is FQGNSA. The CDR3 region has the DNA TGTGCCAGCAGCTTATATTCGGGTCCCCAAGAGACCCAGTACTTC. Protein sequence: CASSLYSGPQETQYF.

This chain links TRBV7-2 with TRBJ1-2; D perhaps matches TRBD1 (5 bases). V lost 1 base to trimming and J lost 5 bases, with 8 bases between them. The CDR3 sequence is 13 residues long. CDR1 is SGHTA and CDR2 is FQGNSA in the germline V gene. The CDR3 sequence: CASSLGRQYGYTF. CDR3 DNA: TGTGCCAGCAGCTTAGGTCGACAGTATGGCTACACCTTC.

This clonotype was picked up a small number of times. This sequence joins TRBV11-2 and TRBJ2-5; tentative D call: TRBD1 (6 bases). CDR3 length: 16 residues. The ends were cut back, 0 bases at V and 3 bases at J, with 14 bases in the middle. The germline V gene encodes CDR1 SGHAT and CDR2 FQNNGV. The CDR3 loop is CASSLEGPGTKETQYF. The DNA of the CDR3 is TGTGCCAGCAGCTTAGAAGGGCCGGGGACAAAAGAGACCCAGTACTTC.

The rearrangement uses TRBV7-9 and TRBJ2-4; unclear D gene. Per the germline V gene, CDR1 is SEHNR and CDR2 is FQNEAQ (reference sequence). The CDR3 totals 13 residues. Trimming cost V 1 base and J 9 bases, with 10 bases left between them. The CDR3: CASSLGPVGIQYF. CDR3 sequence (DNA): TGTGCCAGCAGCTTAGGTCCGGTTGGCATTCAGTACTTC.

The chain is built from TRBV18 and TRBJ2-7, with a weak D call TRBD2 (5 bases). In germline, CDR1 is KGHSH, CDR2 LQKENI. V lost 0 bases and J 1 base, leaving 10 bases between the germline ends. The CDR3 consists of 15 residues. CDR3 DNA sequence: TGTGCCAGCTCACCACCTAGCGTCGCTTCCTACGAGCAGTACTTC. This gives the protein CASSPPSVASYEQYF. The variable domain in full, completed from reference TRBV18 and TRBJ2-7, reads NAGVMQNPRHLVRRRGQEARLRCSPMKGHSHVYWYRQLPEEGLKFMVYLQKENIIDESGMPKERFSAEFPKEGPSILRIQQVVRGDSAAYFCASSPPSVASYEQYFGPGTRLTVT.

The gene calls are TRBV5-1 and TRBJ2-7; no clear D. Trimming removed 7 bases at V and 5 bases at J, with 10 bases between. The germline V gene has CDR1 SGHRS and CDR2 YFSETQ. The CDR3 is 11 residues long. CDR3 bases: TGCGCCAGCGGCTACGGAGACGAGCAGTACTTC. It codes for CASGYGDEQYF.

This clonotype was detected a few times. V and J are TRBV7-2 and TRBJ2-2, with 7 bases lining up with TRBD2. V gave up 1 base and J gave up 7 bases; unmatched junction bases: 9. This CDR3 comprises 16 residues. Germline CDR1 is SGHTA and CDR2 is FQGNSA. This chain's CDR3 is CASSLVGLLGVGELFF. CDR3 sequence (DNA): TGTGCCAGCAGCTTAGTGGGACTATTGGGGGTCGGGGAGCTGTTTTTT. The variable domain in full, with the rest retrieved from reference TRBV7-2 and TRBJ2-2, is GAGVSQSPSNKVTEKGKDVELRCDPISGHTALYWYRQSLGQGLEFLIYFQGNSAPDKSGLPSDRFSAERTGGSVSTLTIQRTQQEDSAVYLCASSLVGLLGVGELFFGEGSRLTVL.

This clonotype was detected a few times. This chain connects TRBV5-1 to TRBJ2-5; the D gene is possibly TRBD2 (5 bases). The ends were cut back, 5 bases at V and 5 bases at J, with 16 bases in the middle. The CDR3 spans 14 residues. The germline gives CDR1 SGHRS, CDR2 YFSETQ. CDR3 sequence (DNA): TGCGCCAGCAGATCCAGTCAGCGGTGGGAGACCCAGTACTTC. It yields the protein CASRSSQRWETQYF. The full variable domain, its missing parts supplied by reference TRBV5-1 and TRBJ2-5, is KAGVTQTPRYLIKTRGQQVTLSCSPISGHRSVSWYQQTPGQGLQFLFEYFSETQRNKGNFPGRFSGRQFSNSRSEMNVSTLELGDSALYLCASRSSQRWETQYFGPGTRLLVL.

This clonotype was picked up many times. The chain couples TRBV12-3 or TRBV12-4 to TRBJ1-1; D uncertain. The CDR3 extends over 14 amino acids. V shed 5 bases and J shed 5 bases, with 15 bases lying between them. The CDR3 DNA sequence: TGTGCCAGCAGTCCTTACCTTGTTGGGACTGAAGCTTTCTTT. It codes for CASSPYLVGTEAFF.